The 18 T cell receptor beta chains below all came from one sample that was sequenced in a study of beta chain features in type 1 diabetes. The antigens of these receptors remain unknown. Study-level points and caveats: For Type 1 diabetes patients, all four CD4+ subsets carried TCRB CDR3s that were moderately but significantly shorter.

What was sequenced were expressed TCRB transcripts, since all of the isolated RNA had been reverse transcribed. The table came from immunoSEQ multiplex PCR; TCRdb's copy has only in-frame clones and leaves some out. The table includes about 240,000 clones, around 13% detected once. Input material: naive CD4+ T cells from blood. These receptors were taken from a man aged 25 to 40 with type 1 diabetes.

This clone was picked up a small number of times. V and J are TRBV7-2 and TRBJ2-7; TRBD1 aligns across 10 bases. The V segment lost 5 bases and the J segment 7 bases; nucleotides outside the gene matches: 8. The CDR3 is 14 amino acids. Germline V CDR1 and CDR2: SGHTA, FQGNSA. CDR3 in amino acids: CASSAGQGGIEQYF. The CDR3, as DNA: TGTGCCAGCAGCGCCGGACAGGGGGGAATAGAGCAGTACTTC.

This clone was seen more than once but under ten times. The CDR3 loop reads CASSLEGGTEAFF. The CDR3 DNA follows: TGTGCCAGCAGCTTAGAAGGCGGCACTGAAGCTTTCTTT. This sequence joins TRBV7-2 and TRBJ1-1; D not certain. V was trimmed by 1 base and J by 4 bases, leaving 7 bases between them. The CDR3 extends over 13 amino acids. Germline V gene lookup returns CDR1 SGHTA and CDR2 FQGNSA. The full variable domain, with the rest looked up from reference TRBV7-2 and TRBJ1-1, is GAGVSQSPSNKVTEKGKDVELRCDPISGHTALYWYRQSLGQGLEFLIYFQGNSAPDKSGLPSDRFSAERTGGSVSTLTIQRTQQEDSAVYLCASSLEGGTEAFFGQGTRLTVV.

This clone was found a few times. The chain uses TRBV21-1 and TRBJ1-5; the listed D gene, TRBD1, was not tested against the DNA. TRBV21-1 is shown as a pseudogene. The CDR3 is made up of 15 amino acids. Written as DNA, the CDR3 is TGTGCCAGCAGCAAATGGGGCAGGGTTAATCAGCCCCAGCATTTT. This encodes CASSKWGRVNQPQHF.

This clone occurred a few times. This chain uses TRBV29-1 with TRBJ2-1; 10 bases are shared with TRBD1. V lost 5 bases to trimming and J lost 7 bases; unmatched junction nucleotides: 2. Germline loops: CDR1 SQVTM, CDR2 ANQGSEA. The CDR3 is 12 residues long. The CDR3 protein is CSVKGQGNEQFF. The CDR3 DNA reads TGCAGCGTTAAGGGACAGGGGAATGAGCAGTTCTTC.

A few counts support this clone. For the CDR3, the DNA is TGTGCCAGCAGCTTATGGGGACAGGGGAAGAATGAAAAACTGTTTTTT. It is translated as CASSLWGQGKNEKLFF. The chain couples TRBV7-9 to TRBJ1-4; the match to TRBD1 covers 10 bases. V shed 2 bases, J shed 5 bases, and the junction held 5 bases outside the gene matches. Germline V gives CDR1 SEHNR, CDR2 FQNEAQ (reference sequence). This CDR3 region has 16 residues.

This clone was observed a handful of times. The gene calls are TRBV6-5 and TRBJ2-2; tentative D call: TRBD1 (5 bases). CDR1 MNHEY and CDR2 SVGAGI come from the germline V gene. The CDR3 runs 13 residues. V dropped 7 bases and J dropped 4 bases, with 10 bases sitting between them. CDR3 coding DNA: TGTGCCAGCACCCAGACAGTCACCGGGGAGCTGTTTTTT. This translates into CASTQTVTGELFF.

This clone was seen a few times. The rearrangement links TRBV29-1 to TRBJ1-1; D remains ambiguous. The CDR3 runs 15 residues. V was clipped by 6 bases and J by 5 bases, with 22 bases between them. CDR1 is SQVTM and CDR2 is ANQGSEA in the germline V gene. The CDR3 region has the DNA TGCAGCGTACTGGGAGTAAGGGATACGTTGACTGAAGCTTTCTTT. This translates into CSVLGVRDTLTEAFF.

This clone was counted between two and nine times. This chain connects TRBV6-5 to TRBJ2-4; maybe TRBD2 (5 bases). This CDR3 is built from 15 residues. Germline CDR1 reads MNHEY; CDR2 reads SVGAGI. V lost 5 bases to trimming and J lost 2 bases, with 13 bases between them. CDR3 region: CASSPLGETKNIQYF. The CDR3 region has the DNA TGTGCCAGCAGTCCCCTCGGGGAGACCAAAAACATTCAGTACTTC.

This clone has only a few counts. The chain carries TRBV5-4 and TRBJ2-3, with a tentative D call TRBD2 (5 bases). The CDR3 has 15 residues. Germline CDR1 SGHNT, CDR2 YYREEE (reference sequence). V was shortened by 0 bases and J by 6 bases, with 14 bases between the two germline ends. This CDR3 reads CASSLGPPRGDTQYF. The CDR3 DNA reads TGTGCCAGCAGCTTGGGTCCGCCGCGAGGGGATACGCAGTATTTT.

This clone turned up a few times. V usage is TRBV15 and J usage is TRBJ1-5; 9 nucleotides agree with TRBD1. This CDR3 is built from 17 residues. Unmatched junction bases numbered 9, after V lost 0 bases and J lost 6 bases. Per germline, CDR1 LNHNV and CDR2 YYDKDF (reference sequence). CDR3 residues: CATSREPGQGWSQPQHF. The CDR3 nucleotides are TGTGCCACCAGCAGAGAACCGGGACAGGGTTGGTCTCAGCCCCAGCATTTT.

The gene calls are TRBV6-5 and TRBJ1-4; D might be TRBD1 (5 bases). V was cut by 0 bases and J by 0 bases, with 8 bases left in between. This CDR3 comprises 16 residues. Germline V gene data show CDR1 as MNHEY and CDR2 as SVGAGI. The CDR3 nucleotides read TGTGCCAGCAGTTACTCCTGGGGCGCAACTAATGAAAAACTGTTTTTT. Translating gives CASSYSWGATNEKLFF.

The chain is built from TRBV5-8 and TRBJ2-1; 11 bases match TRBD2. The junction had 10 bases not matched to a gene; V was cut back by 4 bases and J by 7 bases. Looked up from germline, CDR1 is SGHTS and CDR2 is YDEGEE. There are 16 residues in the CDR3. Here the CDR3 DNA reads TGTGCCAGCAGCGTACTACTAGCGGGAGTTGGTAATGAGCAGTTCTTC. Encoded protein: CASSVLLAGVGNEQFF.

The rearrangement links TRBV18 to TRBJ2-3; 7 bases align to TRBD1. The V gene's germline CDR1 is KGHSH and CDR2 LQKENI. The ends lost 7 bases at V and 2 bases at J; junction bases unmatched: 6. The CDR3 is 14 residues long. The CDR3 DNA sequence: TGTGCCAGCTTACCGGGACAGACCACAGATACGCAGTATTTT. Residues: CASLPGQTTDTQYF.

There are a few counts of this clone. The chain joins TRBV6-5 to TRBJ1-2, with D maybe TRBD1 (5 bases). Trimming left V 0 bases short and J 3 bases short, with 8 bases between. This CDR3 comprises 14 residues. Per the germline V gene, CDR1 is MNHEY and CDR2 is SVGAGI. CDR3 loop: CASSYSETDYGYTF. DNA of the CDR3: TGTGCCAGCAGTTACTCTGAGACAGACTATGGCTACACCTTC.

The gene calls are TRBV7-2 and TRBJ1-1; D not certain. Germline V gene lookup returns CDR1 SGHTA and CDR2 FQGNSA. This CDR3 is built from 13 residues. V lost 2 bases to trimming and J lost 1 base, with 5 bases between them. The CDR3 DNA follows: TGTGCCAGCAGCTTACCGGGGAACACTGAAGCTTTCTTT. Translated, it gives CASSLPGNTEAFF.

This chain uses TRBV18 with TRBJ2-7, with 9 bases identical to TRBD1. The V gene end was trimmed by 5 bases and the J gene end by 3 bases; junction bases not matched to a gene: 8. The CDR3 runs 15 residues. Germline CDR1 and CDR2: KGHSH and LQKENI. CDR3 DNA: TGTGCCAGCTCAGAAGGACAGGGGATGGGCTACGAGCAGTACTTC. As protein: CASSEGQGMGYEQYF.

This clone was seen a few times. The CDR3 region is CASRRAPTGELFF. The CDR3 DNA reads as TGTGCCAGCAGGCGGGCACCCACCGGGGAGCTGTTTTTT. This chain links TRBV2 with TRBJ2-2; tentatively, D is TRBD2 (5 bases). The germline CDR1 and CDR2 sequences are SNHLY and FYNNEI. V shed 6 bases and J shed 4 bases, with 9 bases lying between them. This CDR3 region has 13 residues.

This clone has only a few counts. The chain employs TRBV29-1 and TRBJ2-1; 8 nucleotides align to TRBD1. V shed 7 bases, J shed 0 bases, and the junction held 2 bases outside the gene matches. Germline V lookup: CDR1 SQVTM, CDR2 ANQGSEA. CDR3 length equals 13 residues. Here the CDR3 DNA reads TGCAGCGCCCAGGGGGCCTCCTACAATGAGCAGTTCTTC. It yields the protein CSAQGASYNEQFF.